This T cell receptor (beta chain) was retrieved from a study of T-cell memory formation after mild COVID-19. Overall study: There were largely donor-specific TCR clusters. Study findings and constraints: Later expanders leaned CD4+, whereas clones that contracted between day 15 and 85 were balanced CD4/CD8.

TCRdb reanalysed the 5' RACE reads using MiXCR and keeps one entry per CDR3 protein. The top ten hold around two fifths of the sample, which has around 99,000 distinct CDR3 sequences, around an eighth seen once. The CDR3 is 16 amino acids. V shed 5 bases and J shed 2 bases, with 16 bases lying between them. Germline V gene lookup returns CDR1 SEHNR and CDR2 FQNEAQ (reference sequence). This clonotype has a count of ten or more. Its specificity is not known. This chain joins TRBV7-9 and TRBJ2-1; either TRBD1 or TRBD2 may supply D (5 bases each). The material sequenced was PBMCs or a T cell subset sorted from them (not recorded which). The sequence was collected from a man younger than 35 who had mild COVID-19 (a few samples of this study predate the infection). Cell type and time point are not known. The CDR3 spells CASSPRREKPYNEQFF. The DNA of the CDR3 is TGTGCCAGCAGCCCCCGCAGGGAGAAGCCCTACAATGAGCAGTTCTTC.